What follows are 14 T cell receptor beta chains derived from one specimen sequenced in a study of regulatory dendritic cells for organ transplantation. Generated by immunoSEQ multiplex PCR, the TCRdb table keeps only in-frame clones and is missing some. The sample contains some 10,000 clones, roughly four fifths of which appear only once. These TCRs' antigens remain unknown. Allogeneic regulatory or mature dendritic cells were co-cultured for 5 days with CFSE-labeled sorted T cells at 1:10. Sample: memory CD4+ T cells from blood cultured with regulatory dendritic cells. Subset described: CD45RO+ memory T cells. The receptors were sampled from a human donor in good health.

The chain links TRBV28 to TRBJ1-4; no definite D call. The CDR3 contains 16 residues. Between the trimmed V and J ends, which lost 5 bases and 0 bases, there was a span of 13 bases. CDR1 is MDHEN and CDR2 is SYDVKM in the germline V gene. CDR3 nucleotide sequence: TGTGCCAGCAGTACGTGGACTCCAGCAACTAATGAAAAACTGTTTTTT. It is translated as CASSTWTPATNEKLFF.

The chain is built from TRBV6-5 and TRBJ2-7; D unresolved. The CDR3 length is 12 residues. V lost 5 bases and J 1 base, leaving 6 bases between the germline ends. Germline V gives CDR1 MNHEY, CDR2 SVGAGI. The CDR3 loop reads CASSPGSYEQYF. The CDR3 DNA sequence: TGTGCCAGCAGTCCCGGGTCCTACGAGCAGTACTTC.

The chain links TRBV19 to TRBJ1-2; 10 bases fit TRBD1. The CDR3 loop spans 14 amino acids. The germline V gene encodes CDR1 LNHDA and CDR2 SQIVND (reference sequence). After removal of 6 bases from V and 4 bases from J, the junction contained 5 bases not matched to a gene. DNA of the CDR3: TGTGCCAGTAGACAGACAGGGGGCGCCTATGGCTACACCTTC. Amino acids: CASRQTGGAYGYTF.

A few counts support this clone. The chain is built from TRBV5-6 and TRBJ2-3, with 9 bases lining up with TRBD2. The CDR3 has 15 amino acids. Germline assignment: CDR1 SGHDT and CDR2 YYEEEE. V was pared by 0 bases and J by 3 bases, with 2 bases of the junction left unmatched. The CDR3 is CASSLGSGGTDTQYF. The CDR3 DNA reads TGTGCCAGCAGCTTGGGTAGCGGGGGAACAGATACGCAGTATTTT.

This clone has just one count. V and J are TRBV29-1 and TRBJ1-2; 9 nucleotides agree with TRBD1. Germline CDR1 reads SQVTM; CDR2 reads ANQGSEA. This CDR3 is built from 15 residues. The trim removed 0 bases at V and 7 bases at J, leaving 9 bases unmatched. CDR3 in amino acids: CSVEDQTGGLIGYTF. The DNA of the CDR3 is TGCAGCGTTGAAGATCAGACAGGGGGACTTATTGGCTACACCTTC.

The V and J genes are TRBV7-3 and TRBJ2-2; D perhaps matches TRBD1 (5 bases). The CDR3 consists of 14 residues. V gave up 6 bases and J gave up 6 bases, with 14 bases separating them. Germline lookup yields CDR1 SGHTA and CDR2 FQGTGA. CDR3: CASRPSGQAGELFF. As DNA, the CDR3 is TGTGCCAGCAGACCCTCAGGGCAGGCCGGGGAGCTGTTTTTT.

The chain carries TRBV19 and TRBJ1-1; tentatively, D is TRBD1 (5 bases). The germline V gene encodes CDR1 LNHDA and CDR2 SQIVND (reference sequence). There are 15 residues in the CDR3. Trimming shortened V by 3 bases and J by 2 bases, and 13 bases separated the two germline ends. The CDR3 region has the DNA TGTGCCAGTAGTATGAGAAGGGGCGGAAACACTGAAGCTTTCTTT. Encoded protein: CASSMRRGGNTEAFF.

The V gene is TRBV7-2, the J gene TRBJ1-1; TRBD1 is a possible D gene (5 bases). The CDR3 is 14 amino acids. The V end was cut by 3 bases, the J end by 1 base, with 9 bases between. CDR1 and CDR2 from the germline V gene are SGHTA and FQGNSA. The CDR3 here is CASSFGHQNTEAFF. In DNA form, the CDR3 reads TGTGCCAGCAGCTTCGGACACCAGAACACTGAAGCTTTCTTT.

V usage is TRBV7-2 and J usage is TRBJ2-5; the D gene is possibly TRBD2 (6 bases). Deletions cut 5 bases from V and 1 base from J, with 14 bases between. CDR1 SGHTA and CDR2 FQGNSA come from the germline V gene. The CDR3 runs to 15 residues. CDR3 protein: CASSPSPGLQETQYF. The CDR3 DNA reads TGTGCCAGCAGCCCCAGTCCGGGACTCCAAGAGACCCAGTACTTC.

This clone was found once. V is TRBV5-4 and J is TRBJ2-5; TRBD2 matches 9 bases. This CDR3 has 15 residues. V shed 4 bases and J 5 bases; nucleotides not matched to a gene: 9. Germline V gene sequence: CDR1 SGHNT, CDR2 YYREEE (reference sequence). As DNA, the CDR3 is TGTGCCAGCAGCATGGATAGCGGGGGCTGGGAGACCCAGTACTTC. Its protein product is CASSMDSGGWETQYF.

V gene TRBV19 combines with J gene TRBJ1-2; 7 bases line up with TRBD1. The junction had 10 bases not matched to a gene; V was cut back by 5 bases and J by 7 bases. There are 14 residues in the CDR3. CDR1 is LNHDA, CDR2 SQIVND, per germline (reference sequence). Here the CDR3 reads CASSANTGASGYTF. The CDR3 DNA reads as TGTGCCAGTAGTGCCAACACAGGGGCCAGTGGCTACACCTTC.

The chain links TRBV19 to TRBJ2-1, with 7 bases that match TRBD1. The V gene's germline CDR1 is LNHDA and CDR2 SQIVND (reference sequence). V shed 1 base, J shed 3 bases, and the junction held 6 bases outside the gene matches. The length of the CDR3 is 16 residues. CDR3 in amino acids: CASSIGQGLDYNEQFF. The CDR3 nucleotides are TGTGCCAGTAGTATAGGACAGGGTTTGGACTACAATGAGCAGTTCTTC.

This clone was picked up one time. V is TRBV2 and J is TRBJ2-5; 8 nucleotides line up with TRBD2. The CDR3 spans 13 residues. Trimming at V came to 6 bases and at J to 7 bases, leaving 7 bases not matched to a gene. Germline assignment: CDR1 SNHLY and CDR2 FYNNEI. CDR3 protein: CASSLAGGGTQYF. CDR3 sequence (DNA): TGTGCCAGCAGCCTAGCGGGTGGAGGGACCCAGTACTTC.

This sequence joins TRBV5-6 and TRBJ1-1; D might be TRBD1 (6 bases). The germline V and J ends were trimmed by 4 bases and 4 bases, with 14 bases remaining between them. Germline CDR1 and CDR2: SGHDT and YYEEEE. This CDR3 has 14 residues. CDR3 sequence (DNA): TGTGCCAGCAGCACCGGACAGTCGGGCACTGAAGCTTTCTTT. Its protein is CASSTGQSGTEAFF.